The sequence of this TCR beta chain was determined in a study of T-cell memory formation after mild COVID-19. Looking at the study overall: Across donors, TCR clusters were largely donor specific.

MiXCR, applied by TCRdb to the 5' RACE reads, yields one record per CDR3 protein. The repertoire has some 490,000 distinct CDR3 sequences, 18% of them found once; the top ten carry around 12%. The sample holds a few counts of this clonotype. Germline V gene sequence: CDR1 GTSNPN, CDR2 SVGIG (reference sequence). The CDR3 runs to 13 residues. The trim removed 2 bases at V and 14 bases at J, leaving 13 bases unmatched. This rearrangement joins TRBV30 to TRBJ1-1; 8 nucleotides line up with TRBD1. The sequence was obtained from an adult woman who had mild COVID-19 (a few samples of this study predate the infection). Cell type and time point are not known. The sequenced sample consisted of PBMCs or a T cell subset sorted from them (not recorded which). Written as DNA, the CDR3 is TGTGCCTGGAGTTGGGGGGCAGGGGGCTTCATCTTCTTT. As protein: CAWSWGAGGFIFF.